The sequence of this T cell receptor beta chain was determined in a study of T cells in Graves' hyperthyroidism and ophthalmopathy. The study's findings and limits: Peripheral blood also featured most of the thyroid clonotypes expanded above 0.001.

This clonotype was observed many times. Its target is not known. The CDR3 loop spans 18 amino acids. The V and J ends lost 0 bases and 0 bases, in that order; junction bases with no gene match: 4. Germline V lookup: CDR1 SGHTA, CDR2 FQGNSA. From RNA transcripts, TCR beta CDR3 regions were amplified. RT-PCR in the first round (using the HTBI primer set) targeted the TCR CDR3. MiXCR, applied by TCRdb to the multiplex PCR reads, yields one record per CDR3 protein. The sample gives a few hundred thousand distinct CDR3 sequences, 15% to 17% of which show up once; 7.3% is in the top ten. The specimen was blood. This TCR derives from a woman under 40 with Graves' hyperthyroidism. V and J are TRBV7-2 and TRBJ2-1; 11 nucleotides line up with TRBD2. The CDR3, as DNA: TGTGCCAGCAGCTTAGCGACTAGCGGGATGGGCTCCTACAATGAGCAGTTCTTC. Amino acid sequence: CASSLATSGMGSYNEQFF. The full variable domain, with the rest looked up from reference TRBV7-2 and TRBJ2-1, is GAGVSQSPSNKVTEKGKDVELRCDPISGHTALYWYRQSLGQGLEFLIYFQGNSAPDKSGLPSDRFSAERTGGSVSTLTIQRTQQEDSAVYLCASSLATSGMGSYNEQFFGPGTRLTVL.